The TCR beta chain described here comes from a study of blood T cell repertoires in COVID-19. This clone was detected a few times. Germline V lookup: CDR1 SGHRS, CDR2 YFSETQ. CDR3 length: 13 residues. V was pared by 4 bases and J by 4 bases, with 11 bases between. Generated by immunoSEQ multiplex PCR, the TCRdb table keeps only in-frame clones and is missing some. Of some 260,000 clones listed, 70% to 90% are singletons. The V and J genes are TRBV5-1 and TRBJ1-2; D is perhaps TRBD1 (6 bases). The TCR sequence derives from a woman between 40 and 50 years old who had recovered from COVID-19. The specimen sequenced was peripheral blood. DNA of the CDR3: TGCGCCAGCAGCCCCGGACAGACCTATGGCTACACCTTC. Its protein is CASSPGQTYGYTF.